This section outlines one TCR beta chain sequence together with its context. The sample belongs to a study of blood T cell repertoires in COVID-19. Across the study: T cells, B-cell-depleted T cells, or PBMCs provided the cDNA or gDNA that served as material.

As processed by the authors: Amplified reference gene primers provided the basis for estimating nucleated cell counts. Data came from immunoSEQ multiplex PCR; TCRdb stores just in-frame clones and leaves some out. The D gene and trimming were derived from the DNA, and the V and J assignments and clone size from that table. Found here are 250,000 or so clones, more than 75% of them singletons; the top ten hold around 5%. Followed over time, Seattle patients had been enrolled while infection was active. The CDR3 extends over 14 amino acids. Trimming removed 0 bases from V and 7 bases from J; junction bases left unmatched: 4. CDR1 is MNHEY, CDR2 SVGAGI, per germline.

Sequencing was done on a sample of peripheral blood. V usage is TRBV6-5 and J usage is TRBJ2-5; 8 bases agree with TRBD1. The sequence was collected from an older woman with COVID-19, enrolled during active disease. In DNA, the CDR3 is TGTGCCAGCAGTTACTCCAGGGGGCAGGGGACCCAGTACTTC. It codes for CASSYSRGQGTQYF.